These 19 T cell receptor beta chains came from one sample sequenced in a study of blood T cells in healthy people across ages. The authors ran a second PCR of 7 to 11 cycles using a sample-barcoded 5' primer and a J-beta primer mix. TCRdb redid the calling of the 5' RACE reads with MiXCR, one entry per CDR3 protein. The sample includes 600,000 or so distinct CDR3 sequences, around 48% of them seen just once. The sample was blood. The receptors derive from a man older than 75 in good health.

The rearrangement joins TRBV6-2 or TRBV6-3 to TRBJ2-3; D is uncertain. Deletions cut 6 bases from V and 0 bases from J, with 13 bases between. The length of the CDR3 is 15 residues. Germline values: CDR1 MNHEY, CDR2 SVGEGT. The CDR3: CASRSSHTSTDTQYF. The CDR3 DNA reads as TGTGCCAGCAGAAGCTCTCACACTAGCACAGATACGCAGTATTTT.

This clonotype was observed a handful of times. The rearrangement joins TRBV4-1 to TRBJ2-2; TRBD1 agrees at 7 bases. The ends lost 4 bases at V and 4 bases at J; junction bases unmatched: 3. The CDR3 runs to 14 residues. Germline lookup yields CDR1 MGHRA and CDR2 YSYEKL. The chain's CDR3 is CASSRQGRTGELFF. CDR3 bases: TGCGCCAGCAGCCGACAGGGTCGCACCGGGGAGCTGTTTTTT.

The chain employs TRBV3-1 and TRBJ2-7; TRBD1 aligns across 7 bases. CDR3 length: 13 amino acids. J was trimmed by 4 bases and V by 6 bases; bases with no gene match: 6. Germline lookup yields CDR1 LGHDT and CDR2 YNNKEL (reference sequence). The DNA of the CDR3 is TGTGCCAGCAGGCCGACAGGGCCATACGAGCAGTACTTC. This sequence encodes CASRPTGPYEQYF.

The chain links TRBV11-1 to TRBJ2-7; 11 positions match TRBD1. After removal of 1 base from V and 7 bases from J, the junction contained 9 bases not matched to a gene. Germline-derived CDR1 and CDR2 are SGHAT and FQDESV (reference sequence). This CDR3 spans 16 amino acids. This chain's CDR3 is CASSLDRTGGQGEQYF. The CDR3 region has the DNA TGTGCCAGCAGCTTAGACCGGACAGGGGGCCAAGGGGAGCAGTACTTC.

This clonotype showed up many times. This rearrangement joins TRBV6-5 to TRBJ1-6; no clear D gene. The CDR3 totals 18 residues. In germline, CDR1 is MNHEY, CDR2 SVGAGI. V lost 0 bases and J lost 0, with 12 bases in between. The CDR3 here is CASSYSTTGSSYNSPLHF. In nucleotides, the CDR3 is TGTGCCAGCAGTTACTCGACTACTGGGAGCTCCTATAATTCACCCCTCCACTTT.

The chain couples TRBV2 to TRBJ2-7, with 7 nucleotides matching TRBD1. V was pared by 8 bases and J by 3 bases, with 10 bases of the junction left unmatched. The CDR3 totals 14 residues. Germline-derived CDR1 and CDR2 are SNHLY and FYNNEI. The CDR3 spells CASDDRVLGYEQYF. The DNA for the CDR3 is TGTGCCAGCGACGACAGGGTTCTTGGCTACGAGCAGTACTTC. The full variable domain, rest sourced from reference TRBV2 and TRBJ2-7, is EPEVTQTPSHQVTQMGQEVILRCVPISNHLYFYWYRQILGQKVEFLVSFYNNEISEKSEIFDDQFSVERPDGSNFTLKIRSTKLEDSAMYFCASDDRVLGYEQYFGPGTRLTVT.

The CDR3 DNA is TGTGCCAGCAGTCGGACGGCGACAGGTGATGGCTACACCTTC. Protein sequence: CASSRTATGDGYTF. The rearrangement links TRBV12-3 or TRBV12-4 to TRBJ1-2; TRBD1 might be the D (6 bases). V was shortened by 5 bases and J by 6 bases, with 16 bases between the two germline ends. The CDR3 totals 14 residues.

V and J are TRBV20-1 and TRBJ2-7; unclear D gene. Germline CDR1 reads DFQATT; CDR2 reads SNEGSKA (reference sequence). The V and J ends lost 6 bases and 6 bases respectively, with 12 bases between them. This CDR3 is 11 amino acids long. CDR3 coding DNA: TGCAGTGCGTCCCCTATGCGCGAGCAGTACTTC. It translates to CSASPMREQYF.

The J gene is TRBJ2-7, the V gene TRBV6-5; D unresolved. This CDR3 comprises 14 residues. CDR1 and CDR2 (germline): MNHEY, SVGAGI. V gave up 2 bases and J gave up 6 bases, with 14 bases separating them. CDR3 sequence reads: CASSYKGLGCEQYF. CDR3 nucleotide sequence: TGTGCCAGCAGTTACAAGGGATTAGGATGCGAGCAGTACTTC.

This chain links TRBV12-3 or TRBV12-4 with TRBJ1-4, with D possibly being TRBD1 (6 bases). The CDR3 consists of 14 residues. Deletions cut 4 bases from V and 7 bases from J, with 13 bases between. The CDR3 protein is CASSSGGRGEKLFF. In nucleotides, the CDR3 is TGTGCCAGCAGTTCCGGGGGGCGAGGTGAAAAACTGTTTTTT.

In its sample, this clonotype was seen a few times. The DNA for the CDR3 is TGTGCCAGCAGCTTCTCTAGCGGTCACTACAATGAGCAGTTCTTC. Encoded protein: CASSFSSGHYNEQFF. This rearrangement joins TRBV7-9 to TRBJ2-1; 7 nucleotides match TRBD2. Germline V gene data show CDR1 as SEHNR and CDR2 as FQNEAQ (reference sequence). The CDR3 contains 15 residues. Germline trimming cut 3 bases from V and 3 bases from J; bases unmatched to any gene: 5.

The rearrangement joins TRBV2 to TRBJ1-1; no reliable D call. The ends were cut back, 5 bases at V and 6 bases at J, with 7 bases in the middle. The CDR3 contains 11 residues. Looked up from germline, CDR1 is SNHLY and CDR2 is FYNNEI. CDR3 in amino acids: CASSWGAEAFF. For the CDR3, the DNA is TGTGCCAGCAGTTGGGGTGCTGAAGCTTTCTTT.

There are many counts of this clonotype. This chain links TRBV6-5 with TRBJ1-6, with D tentatively TRBD1 (6 bases). Between the trimmed V and J ends, which lost 6 bases and 8 bases, there was a span of 11 bases. The CDR3 is 13 residues long. The germline gives CDR1 MNHEY, CDR2 SVGAGI. The CDR3 is CASRPHRDSPLHF. CDR3 DNA: TGTGCCAGCAGACCCCACAGGGATTCACCCCTCCACTTT.

The chain joins TRBV6-5 to TRBJ2-3, with D maybe TRBD2 (6 bases). Germline-derived CDR1 and CDR2 are MNHEY and SVGAGI. The V gene lost 7 bases and the J gene lost 0 bases, with 14 bases spanning the gap. This CDR3 is 15 amino acids long. The CDR3 DNA reads as TGTGCCAGCAAACCGGGACTCTCTAGCACAGATACGCAGTATTTT. Its translation: CASKPGLSSTDTQYF.

This clonotype came up many times. The DNA for the CDR3 is TGTGCCAGCAGCTGGGCAGGGGAGATGAACACTGAAGCTTTCTTT. Protein: CASSWAGEMNTEAFF. The rearrangement uses TRBV6-6 and TRBJ1-1; possibly TRBD1 for D (6 bases). This CDR3 is 15 amino acids long. Trimming shortened V by 6 bases and J by 0 bases, and 14 bases separated the two germline ends. The germline V gene encodes CDR1 MNHNY and CDR2 SVGAGI (reference sequence).

The chain combines TRBV20-1 with TRBJ1-1; tentatively, D is TRBD1 (6 bases). There are 12 residues in the CDR3. Germline V gene data show CDR1 as DFQATT and CDR2 as SNEGSKA (reference sequence). CDR3 amino acids: CRQDQGISEAFF. The CDR3 DNA sequence: TGCAGGCAAGACCAGGGGATTTCTGAAGCTTTCTTT.

This chain joins TRBV20-1 and TRBJ2-1, with TRBD2 matching 10 bases. Germline V lookup: CDR1 DFQATT, CDR2 SNEGSKA (reference sequence). V was pared by 3 bases and J by 3 bases, with 14 bases of the junction left unmatched. The CDR3 is 18 residues long. CDR3 nucleotides: TGCAGTGCTAGGGGAGAACCAGCGGGAGGGAGATACTACAATGAGCAGTTCTTC. Translating gives CSARGEPAGGRYYNEQFF.

The genes are TRBV20-1 and TRBJ1-5; D may be TRBD1 (6 bases). The CDR3 consists of 13 residues. CDR1 is DFQATT, CDR2 SNEGSKA, per germline (reference sequence). The V end lost 5 bases, the J end lost 7 bases, and 15 bases lay between the germline ends. Here the CDR3 reads CSAGGAWEQPQHF. In DNA form, the CDR3 reads TGCAGTGCTGGGGGGGCCTGGGAGCAGCCCCAGCATTTT.

About this clonotype: A much larger clone sits a single nucleotide away, making a read error possible. The genes are TRBV6-6 and TRBJ2-3; D is perhaps TRBD1 (6 bases). This CDR3 region has 16 residues. Germline V gene lookup returns CDR1 MNHNY and CDR2 SVGAGI (reference sequence). CDR3 residues: CASSSKGVHGTDAQYF. The CDR3 nucleotides are TGTGCCAGCAGTTCCAAGGGGGTGCATGGCACAGATGCGCAGTATTTT.